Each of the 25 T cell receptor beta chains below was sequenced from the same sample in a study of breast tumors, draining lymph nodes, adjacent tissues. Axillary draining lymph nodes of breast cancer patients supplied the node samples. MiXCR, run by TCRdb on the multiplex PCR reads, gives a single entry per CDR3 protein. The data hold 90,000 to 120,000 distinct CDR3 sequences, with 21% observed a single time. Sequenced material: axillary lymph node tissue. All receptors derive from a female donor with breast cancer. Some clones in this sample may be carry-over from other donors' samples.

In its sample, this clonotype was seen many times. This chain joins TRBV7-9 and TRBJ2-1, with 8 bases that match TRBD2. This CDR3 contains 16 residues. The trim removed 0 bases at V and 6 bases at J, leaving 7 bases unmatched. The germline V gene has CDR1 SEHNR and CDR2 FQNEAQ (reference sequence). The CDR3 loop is CASSLAGTRVLNEQFF. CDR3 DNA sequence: TGTGCCAGCAGCTTAGCCGGGACTAGAGTCCTCAATGAGCAGTTCTTC.

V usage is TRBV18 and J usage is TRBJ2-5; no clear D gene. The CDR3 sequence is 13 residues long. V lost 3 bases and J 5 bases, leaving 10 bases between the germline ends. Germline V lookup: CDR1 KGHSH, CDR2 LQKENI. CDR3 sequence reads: CASSPSPSETQYF. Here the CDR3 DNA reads TGTGCCAGCTCACCGAGTCCCTCGGAGACCCAGTACTTC.

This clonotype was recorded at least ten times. In DNA, the CDR3 is TGCGCCAGCAGCGGAATTCCGGGACAGGGGTCGGGTAATGAGCAGTTCTTC. Protein product: CASSGIPGQGSGNEQFF. The chain uses TRBV5-1 and TRBJ2-1, with 10 nucleotides matching TRBD1. V shed 4 bases and J 7 bases; nucleotides not matched to a gene: 14. CDR3 length: 17 amino acids. The germline CDR1 and CDR2 sequences are SGHRS and YFSETQ.

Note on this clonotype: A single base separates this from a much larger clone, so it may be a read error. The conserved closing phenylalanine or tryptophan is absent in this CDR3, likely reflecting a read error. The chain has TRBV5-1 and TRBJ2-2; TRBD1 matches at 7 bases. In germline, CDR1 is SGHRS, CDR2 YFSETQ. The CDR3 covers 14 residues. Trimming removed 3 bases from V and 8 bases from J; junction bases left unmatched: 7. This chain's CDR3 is CASSWTGGLGELFS. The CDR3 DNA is TGCGCCAGCAGCTGGACAGGTGGTTTAGGGGAGCTGTTTTCT.

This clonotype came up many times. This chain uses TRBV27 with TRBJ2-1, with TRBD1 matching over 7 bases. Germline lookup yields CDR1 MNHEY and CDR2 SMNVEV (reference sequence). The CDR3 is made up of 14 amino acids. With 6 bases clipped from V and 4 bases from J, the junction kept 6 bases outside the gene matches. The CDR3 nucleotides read TGTGCCAGCAGGCTAGGGACAGCTTACAATGAGCAGTTCTTC. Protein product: CASRLGTAYNEQFF.

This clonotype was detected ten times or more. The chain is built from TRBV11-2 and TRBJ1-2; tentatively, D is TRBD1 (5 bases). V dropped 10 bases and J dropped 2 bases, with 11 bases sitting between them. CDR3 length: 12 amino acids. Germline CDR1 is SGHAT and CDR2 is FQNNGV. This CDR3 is CATGDFNYGYTF. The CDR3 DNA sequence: TGTGCCACCGGGGACTTCAACTATGGCTACACCTTC.

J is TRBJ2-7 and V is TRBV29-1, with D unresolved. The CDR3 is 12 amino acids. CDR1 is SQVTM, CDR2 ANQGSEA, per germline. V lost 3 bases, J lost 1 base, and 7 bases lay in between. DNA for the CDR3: TGCAGCGTTGAGGACGGTTCCTACGAGCAGTACTTC. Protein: CSVEDGSYEQYF.

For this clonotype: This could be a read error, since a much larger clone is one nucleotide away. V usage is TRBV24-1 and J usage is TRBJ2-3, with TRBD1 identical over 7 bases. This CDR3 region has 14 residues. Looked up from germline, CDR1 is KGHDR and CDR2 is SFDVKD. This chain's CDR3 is CATSARVGTDTRYF. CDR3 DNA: TGTGCCACCAGTGCACGGGTTGGGACAGATACGCGGTATTTT.

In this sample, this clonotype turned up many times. CDR3 protein: CASSVGRASYGYTF. CDR3 bases: TGTGCCAGCAGCGTAGGCAGGGCTAGCTATGGCTACACCTTC. The chain recombines TRBV9 with TRBJ1-2; weak D call: TRBD1 (5 bases). CDR3 length equals 14 residues. Germline CDR1 and CDR2: SGDLS and YYNGEE. The ends were cut back, 0 bases at V and 4 bases at J, with 10 bases in the middle.

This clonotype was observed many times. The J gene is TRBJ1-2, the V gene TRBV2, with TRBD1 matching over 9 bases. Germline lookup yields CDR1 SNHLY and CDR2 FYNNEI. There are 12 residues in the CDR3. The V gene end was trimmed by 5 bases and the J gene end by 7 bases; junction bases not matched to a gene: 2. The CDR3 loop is CASSLQGAGYTF. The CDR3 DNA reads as TGTGCCAGCAGTCTACAGGGGGCTGGCTACACCTTC.

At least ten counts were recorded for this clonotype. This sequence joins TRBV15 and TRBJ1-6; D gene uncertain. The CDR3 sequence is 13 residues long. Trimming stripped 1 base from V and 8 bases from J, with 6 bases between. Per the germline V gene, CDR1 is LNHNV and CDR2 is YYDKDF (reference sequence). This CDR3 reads CATSRVMDSPLHF. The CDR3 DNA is TGTGCCACCAGCAGAGTGATGGATTCACCCCTCCACTTT. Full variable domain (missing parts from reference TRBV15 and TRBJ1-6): DAMVIQNPRYQVTQFGKPVTLSCSQTLNHNVMYWYQQKSSQAPKLLFHYYDKDFNNEADTPDNFQSRRPNTSFCFLDIRSPGLGDTAMYLCATSRVMDSPLHFGNGTRLTVT.

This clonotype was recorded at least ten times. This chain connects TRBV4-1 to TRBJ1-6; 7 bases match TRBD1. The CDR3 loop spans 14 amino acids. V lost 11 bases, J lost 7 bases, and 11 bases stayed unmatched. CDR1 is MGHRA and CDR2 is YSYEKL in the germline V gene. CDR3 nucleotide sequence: TGCGCCTCCCGACGCCCGGGACAGAATTCACCCCTCCACTTT. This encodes CASRRPGQNSPLHF.

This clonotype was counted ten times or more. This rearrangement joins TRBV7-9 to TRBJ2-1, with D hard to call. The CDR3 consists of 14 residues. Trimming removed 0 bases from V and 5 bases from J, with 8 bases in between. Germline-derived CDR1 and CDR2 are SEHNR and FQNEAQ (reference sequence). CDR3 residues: CASSLAPGDNEQFF. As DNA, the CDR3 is TGTGCCAGCAGCTTAGCCCCAGGCGACAATGAGCAGTTCTTC.

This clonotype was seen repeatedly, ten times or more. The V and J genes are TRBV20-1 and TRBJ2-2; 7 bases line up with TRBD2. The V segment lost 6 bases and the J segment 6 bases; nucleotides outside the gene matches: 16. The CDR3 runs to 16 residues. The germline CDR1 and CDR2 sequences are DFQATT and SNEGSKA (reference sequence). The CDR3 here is CSATGTTVTVAGELFF. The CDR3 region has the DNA TGCAGTGCAACCGGGACTACTGTGACTGTCGCCGGGGAGCTGTTTTTT.

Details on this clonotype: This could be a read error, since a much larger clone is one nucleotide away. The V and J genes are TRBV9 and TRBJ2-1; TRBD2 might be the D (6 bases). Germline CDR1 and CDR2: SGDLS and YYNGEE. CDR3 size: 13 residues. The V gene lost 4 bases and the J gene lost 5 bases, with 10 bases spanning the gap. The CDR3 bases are TGTGCCAGCAGCTCGGGACTTAACAATGAGCAGTTCTTC. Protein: CASSSGLNNEQFF.

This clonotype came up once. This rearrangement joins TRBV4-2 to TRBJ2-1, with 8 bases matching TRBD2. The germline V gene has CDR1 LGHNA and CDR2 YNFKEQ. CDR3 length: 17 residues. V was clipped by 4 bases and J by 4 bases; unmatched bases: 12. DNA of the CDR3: TGTGCCAGCAGCCCATCTCGAGGACTAGCCGGTTACAATGAGCAGTTCTTC. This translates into CASSPSRGLAGYNEQFF.

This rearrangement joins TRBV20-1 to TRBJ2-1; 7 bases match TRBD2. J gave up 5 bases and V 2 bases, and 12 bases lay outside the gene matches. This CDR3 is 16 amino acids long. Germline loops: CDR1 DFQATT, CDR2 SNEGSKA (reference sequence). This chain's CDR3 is CSARSLAEKIDNEQFF. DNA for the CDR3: TGCAGTGCTAGATCCCTAGCGGAGAAAATTGACAATGAGCAGTTCTTC.

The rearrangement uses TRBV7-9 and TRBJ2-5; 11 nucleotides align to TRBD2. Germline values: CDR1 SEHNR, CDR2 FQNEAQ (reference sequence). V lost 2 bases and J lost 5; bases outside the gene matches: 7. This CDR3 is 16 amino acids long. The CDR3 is CASSLILAGGRETQYF. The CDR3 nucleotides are TGTGCCAGCAGCTTAATCCTAGCGGGAGGCAGGGAGACCCAGTACTTC.

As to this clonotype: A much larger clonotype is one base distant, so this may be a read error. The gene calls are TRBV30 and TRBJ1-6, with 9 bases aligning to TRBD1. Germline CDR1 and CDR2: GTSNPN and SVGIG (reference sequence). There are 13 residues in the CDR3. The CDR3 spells CALQGAHNSPPHF. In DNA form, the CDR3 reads TGTGCCTTACAGGGGGCCCACAATTCACCCCCCCACTTT. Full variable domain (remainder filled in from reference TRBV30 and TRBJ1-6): SQTIHQWPATLVQPVGSPLSLECTVEGTSNPNLYWYRQAAGRGLQLLFYSVGIGQISSEVPQNLSASRPQDRQFILSSKKLLLSDSGFYLCALQGAHNSPPHFGNGTRLTVT.

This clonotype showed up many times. The CDR3 loop is CASSLAGRTYNEQFF. CDR3 in DNA: TGTGCCAGCAGTTTGGCCGGTAGGACCTACAATGAGCAGTTCTTC. The chain is built from TRBV12-3 or TRBV12-4 and TRBJ2-1, with D unresolved. The CDR3 is 15 residues long. Trimming stripped 3 bases from V and 2 bases from J, with 11 bases between.

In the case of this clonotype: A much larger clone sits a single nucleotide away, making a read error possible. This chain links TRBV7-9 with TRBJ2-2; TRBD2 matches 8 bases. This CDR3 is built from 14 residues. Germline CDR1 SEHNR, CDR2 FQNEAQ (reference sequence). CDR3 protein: CASSRAGVGGGLFF. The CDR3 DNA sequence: TGTGCCAGCAGTCGCGCAGGGGTCGGGGGGGGGCTGTTTTTT.

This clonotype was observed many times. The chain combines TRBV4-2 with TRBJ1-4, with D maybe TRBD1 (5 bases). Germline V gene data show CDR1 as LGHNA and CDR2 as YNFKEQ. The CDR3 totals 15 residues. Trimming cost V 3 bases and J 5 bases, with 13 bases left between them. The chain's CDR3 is CASSQGLRENEKLFF. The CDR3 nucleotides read TGTGCCAGCAGCCAGGGCCTCAGGGAGAATGAAAAACTGTTTTTT.

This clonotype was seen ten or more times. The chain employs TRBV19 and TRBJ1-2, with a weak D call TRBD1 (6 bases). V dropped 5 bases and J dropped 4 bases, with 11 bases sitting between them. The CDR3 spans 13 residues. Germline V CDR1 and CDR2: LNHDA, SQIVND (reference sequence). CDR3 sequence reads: CASSRDKIYGYTF. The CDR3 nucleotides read TGTGCCAGTAGTCGGGACAAAATCTATGGCTACACCTTC.

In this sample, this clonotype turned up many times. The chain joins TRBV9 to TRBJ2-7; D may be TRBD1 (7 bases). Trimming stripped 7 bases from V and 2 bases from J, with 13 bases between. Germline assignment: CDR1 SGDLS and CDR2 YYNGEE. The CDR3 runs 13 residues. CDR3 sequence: CASSGDRPYEQYF. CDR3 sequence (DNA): TGTGCCAGCTCGGGGGACAGACCCTACGAGCAGTACTTC.

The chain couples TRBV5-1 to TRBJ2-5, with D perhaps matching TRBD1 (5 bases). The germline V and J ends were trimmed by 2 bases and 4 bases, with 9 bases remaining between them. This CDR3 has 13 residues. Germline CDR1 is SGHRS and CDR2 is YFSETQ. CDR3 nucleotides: TGCGCCAGCAGCTTTGGCAGGGCAGAGACCCAGTACTTC. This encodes CASSFGRAETQYF.